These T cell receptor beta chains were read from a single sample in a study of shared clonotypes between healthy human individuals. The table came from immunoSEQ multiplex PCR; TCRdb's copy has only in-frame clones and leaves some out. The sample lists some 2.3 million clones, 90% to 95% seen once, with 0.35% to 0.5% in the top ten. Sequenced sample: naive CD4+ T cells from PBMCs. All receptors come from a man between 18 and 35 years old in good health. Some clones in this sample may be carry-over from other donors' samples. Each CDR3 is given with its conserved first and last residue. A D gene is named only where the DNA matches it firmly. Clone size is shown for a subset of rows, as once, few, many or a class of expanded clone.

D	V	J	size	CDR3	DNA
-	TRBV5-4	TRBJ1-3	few	CASSLGQRSGNTIYF	TGTGCCAGCAGCTTGGGACAGCGATCTGGAAACACCATATATTTT
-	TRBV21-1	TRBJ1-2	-	CASSAPPGTAYGYTF	TGTGCCAGCAGCGCTCCACCCGGGACGGCTTATGGCTACACCTTC
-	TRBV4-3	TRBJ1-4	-	CASSGSPAGSSVVFF	TGCGCCAGCAGCGGTAGTCCCGCCGGGTCTTCTGTGGTGTTTTTT
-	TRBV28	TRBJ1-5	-	CASRIQGNQPQHF	TGTGCCAGCAGGATACAGGGCAATCAGCCCCAGCATTTT
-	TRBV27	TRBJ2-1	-	CASSLAPSASYNEQFF	TGTGCCAGCAGTTTAGCCCCTAGCGCGTCCTACAATGAGCAGTTCTTC
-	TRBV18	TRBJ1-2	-	CASSPQGYGYTF	TGTGCCAGCTCACCACAGGGCTATGGCTACACCTTC
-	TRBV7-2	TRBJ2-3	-	CASSRGAVITDTQYF	TGTGCCAGCAGCCGGGGCGCGGTAATCACAGATACGCAGTATTTT
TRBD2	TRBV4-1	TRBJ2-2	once	CASSQVTFGAGGSTGELFF	TGCGCCAGCAGCCAAGTTACCTTCGGAGCGGGAGGGAGCACCGGGGAGCTGTTTTTT
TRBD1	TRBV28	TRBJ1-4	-	CASSALTGNEKLFF	TGTGCCAGCAGTGCCCTGACAGGGAATGAAAAACTGTTTTTT
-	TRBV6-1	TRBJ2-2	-	CASPWGVAGELFF	TGTGCCAGCCCTTGGGGAGTAGCCGGGGAGCTGTTTTTT
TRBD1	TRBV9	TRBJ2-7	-	CASSVGTGNYEQYF	TGTGCCAGCAGCGTCGGGACAGGGAACTACGAGCAGTACTTC
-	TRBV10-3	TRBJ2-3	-	CASDPGRGGTDTQYF	TGTGCCTCCGACCCCGGGAGAGGGGGGACAGATACGCAGTATTTT
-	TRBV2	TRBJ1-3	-	CASRSQGLSGNTIYF	TGTGCCAGCCGATCCCAGGGGCTCTCTGGAAACACCATATATTTT
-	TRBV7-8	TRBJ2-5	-	CASSLAGKRETQYF	TGTGCCAGCAGCTTAGCGGGGAAGAGGGAGACCCAGTACTTC
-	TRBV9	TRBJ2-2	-	CASETGTANTGELFF	TGTGCCAGCGAGACCGGGACTGCGAACACCGGGGAGCTGTTTTTT
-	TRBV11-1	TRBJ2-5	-	CASSSPDNTGRQETQYF	TGTGCCAGCAGCTCCCCGGATAATACAGGACGACAAGAGACCCAGTACTTC
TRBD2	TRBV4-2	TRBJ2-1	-	CASSQPGTSRWNEQFF	TGTGCCAGCAGCCAGCCCGGGACTAGCAGGTGGAATGAGCAGTTCTTC
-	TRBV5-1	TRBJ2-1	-	CASSLLTNPNNEQFF	TGCGCCAGCAGCTTGTTGACTAATCCTAACAATGAGCAGTTCTTC
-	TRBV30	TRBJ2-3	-	CAWSVLSGSPRSDTQYF	TGTGCCTGGAGTGTTCTTAGCGGCTCCCCCCGATCAGATACGCAGTATTTT
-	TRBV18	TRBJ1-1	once	CASSPQGPSSSTEAFF	TGTGCCAGCTCACCCCAGGGGCCTTCGAGTTCCACTGAAGCTTTCTTT
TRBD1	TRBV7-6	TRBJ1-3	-	CASRADLDRASGNTIYF	TGTGCCAGCAGGGCTGACCTGGACAGGGCTTCTGGAAACACCATATATTTT
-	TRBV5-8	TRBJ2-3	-	CASSFGEDTQYF	TGTGCCAGCAGCTTCGGGGAGGATACGCAGTATTTT
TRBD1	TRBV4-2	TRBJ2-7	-	CASSQIPGQGVYEQYF	TGTGCCAGCAGCCAAATCCCGGGACAGGGGGTCTACGAGCAGTACTTC
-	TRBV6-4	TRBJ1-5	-	CASSDPRRNQPQHF	TGTGCCAGCAGTGACCCCAGGAGGAATCAGCCCCAGCATTTT
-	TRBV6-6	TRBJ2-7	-	CASNLDGLSSYEQYF	TGTGCCAGCAACCTTGACGGCCTATCCTCCTACGAGCAGTACTTC
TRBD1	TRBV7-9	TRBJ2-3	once	CASSSYRGREDTQYF	TGTGCCAGCAGCTCCTACAGGGGGCGAGAAGATACGCAGTATTTT
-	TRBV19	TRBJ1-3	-	CASSILTGKFGNTIYF	TGTGCCAGTAGCATACTCACAGGGAAGTTCGGAAACACCATATATTTT
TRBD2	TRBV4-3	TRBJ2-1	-	CASSQLAGPSYNEQFF	TGCGCCAGCAGCCAACTAGCGGGACCCTCCTACAATGAGCAGTTCTTC
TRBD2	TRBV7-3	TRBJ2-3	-	CASSLSTSGTQYF	TGTGCCAGCAGCTTGTCAACTAGCGGTACGCAGTATTTT
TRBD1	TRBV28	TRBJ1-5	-	CASSSQGGVGQPQHF	TGTGCCAGCAGCTCTCAGGGGGGGGTTGGGCAGCCCCAGCATTTT
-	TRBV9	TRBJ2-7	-	CASSPPGGDTPGEQYF	TGTGCCAGCAGCCCCCCAGGAGGGGACACCCCTGGAGAGCAGTACTTC
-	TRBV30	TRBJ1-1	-	CAWSREMNTEAFF	TGTGCCTGGAGTAGGGAAATGAACACTGAAGCTTTCTTT
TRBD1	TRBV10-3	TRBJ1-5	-	CAISDGTGSQPQHF	TGTGCCATCAGTGACGGGACAGGGAGTCAGCCCCAGCATTTT
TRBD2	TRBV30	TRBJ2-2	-	CAWRGLAGAGELFF	TGTGCCTGGAGGGGACTAGCGGGAGCCGGGGAGCTGTTTTTT
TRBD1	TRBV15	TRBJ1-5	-	CATSRGQGGNQPQHF	TGTGCCACCAGCAGGGGACAGGGAGGGAATCAGCCCCAGCATTTT
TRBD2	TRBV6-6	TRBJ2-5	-	CASSYGTSVQETQYF	TGTGCCAGCAGTTACGGGACTAGCGTTCAAGAGACCCAGTACTTC
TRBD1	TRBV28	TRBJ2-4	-	CASSPSSGGHGIQYF	TGTGCCAGCAGTCCCTCCTCAGGGGGCCACGGCATTCAGTACTTC
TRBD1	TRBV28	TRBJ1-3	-	CASSPGGVSGNTIYF	TGTGCCAGCAGTCCAGGGGGGGTCTCTGGAAACACCATATATTTT
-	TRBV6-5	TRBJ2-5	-	CASSYTGSRQETQYF	TGTGCCAGCAGTTATACCGGGAGTAGGCAAGAGACCCAGTACTTC
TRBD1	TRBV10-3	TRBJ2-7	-	CAISGQGSNEQYF	TGTGCCATCAGTGGACAGGGTTCAAACGAGCAGTACTTC
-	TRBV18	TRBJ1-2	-	CASSPSGFYGYTF	TGTGCCAGCTCACCGTCAGGTTTCTATGGCTACACCTTC
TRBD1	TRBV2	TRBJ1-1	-	CASSDRTGSTEAFF	TGTGCCAGCAGTGACCGGACAGGGAGTACTGAAGCTTTCTTT
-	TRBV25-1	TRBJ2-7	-	CASSEFGREAYEQYF	TGTGCCAGCAGTGAATTTGGCAGGGAAGCCTACGAGCAGTACTTC
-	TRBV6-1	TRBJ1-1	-	CASSEPGQSRMNTEAFF	TGTGCCAGCAGTGAACCGGGACAAAGCAGGATGAACACTGAAGCTTTCTTT
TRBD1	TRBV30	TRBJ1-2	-	CAWSDLGQGASLSGYTF	TGTGCCTGGAGTGATTTGGGACAGGGGGCTTCCTTATCTGGCTACACCTTC
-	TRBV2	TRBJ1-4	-	CAGGGLAEKLFF	TGTGCCGGCGGGGGGTTAGCTGAAAAACTGTTTTTT